The 17 T cell receptor beta chains below were found in one sample sequenced in a study of blood T cell repertoires in COVID-19. The repertoire was sequenced with immunoSEQ multiplex PCR; TCRdb's copy has only in-frame clones and lacks some. In the table there are roughly 120,000 clones, roughly 80% of which are singletons. Sequencing was carried out using peripheral blood. These receptors came from a human donor in a cohort sampled during active COVID-19.

V gene TRBV5-1 combines with J gene TRBJ2-5, with 14 bases that match TRBD2. There are 19 residues in the CDR3. V lost 0 bases to trimming and J lost 1 base; unmatched junction nucleotides: 8. From germline, CDR1 is SGHRS and CDR2 YFSETQ. CDR3 coding DNA: TGCGCCAGCAGCTTGGTTCGGACTAGCGGGGGGCAATTCCAAGAGACCCAGTACTTC. Its protein is CASSLVRTSGGQFQETQYF.

The rearrangement uses TRBV6-6 and TRBJ1-5, with a possible D match to TRBD1 (5 bases). The germline V and J ends were trimmed by 4 bases and 7 bases, with 11 bases remaining between them. The germline V gene has CDR1 MNHNY and CDR2 SVGAGI (reference sequence). The CDR3 contains 13 residues. CDR3 loop: CASSSGGMQPQHF. DNA of the CDR3: TGTGCCAGCAGTTCGGGGGGGATGCAGCCCCAGCATTTT.

The chain couples TRBV27 to TRBJ1-6; D possibly corresponds to TRBD1 (5 bases). CDR1 is MNHEY and CDR2 is SMNVEV in the germline V gene (reference sequence). With 6 bases removed from V and 7 bases from J, the gap between germline ends came to 16 bases. This CDR3 has 15 amino acids. Written as DNA, the CDR3 is TGTGCCAGCAGACCGGTCGCATCAGGGAATTCACCCCTCCACTTT. This encodes CASRPVASGNSPLHF.

The chain is built from TRBV23-1 and TRBJ1-5, with D possibly matching TRBD1 (5 bases). Being an ORF, TRBV23-1 has a function that is uncertain. The CDR3 has 20 amino acids. V shed 0 bases and J shed 0 bases, with 21 bases lying between them. DNA for the CDR3: TGCGCCAGCAGTCAATCGTTAGGGGCCATCACCACTTATAGCAATCAGCCCCAGCATTTT. Translated, it gives CASSQSLGAITTYSNQPQHF.

There are many counts of this clone. This same CDR3 is encoded by further DNA sequences in the sample. This chain joins TRBV7-9 and TRBJ2-7, with D possibly being TRBD2 (6 bases). CDR1 SEHNR and CDR2 FQNEAQ come from the germline V gene (reference sequence). The CDR3 runs to 14 residues. V was clipped by 0 bases and J by 2 bases, with 8 bases between them. CDR3 DNA sequence: TGTGCCAGCAGCTTAGCACTAGCCCCCTACGAGCAGTACTTC. Protein sequence: CASSLALAPYEQYF.

The chain couples TRBV2 to TRBJ2-7; D remains unclear. Germline V gene data show CDR1 as SNHLY and CDR2 as FYNNEI. There are 12 residues in the CDR3. Deletions cut 6 bases from V and 2 bases from J, with 8 bases between. CDR3 sequence: CASRSLTYEQYF. As DNA, the CDR3 is TGTGCCAGCAGAAGCCTAACCTACGAGCAGTACTTC.

The chain is built from TRBV7-6 and TRBJ2-7; 7 bases match TRBD1. V was clipped by 3 bases and J by 2 bases; unmatched bases: 1. The germline gives CDR1 SGHVS, CDR2 FNYEAQ. The CDR3 is made up of 13 amino acids. In nucleotides, the CDR3 is TGTGCCAGCAGCTTGACAGGGACCTACGAGCAGTACTTC. Amino acid sequence: CASSLTGTYEQYF.

The chain links TRBV5-4 to TRBJ2-7; 10 bases fit TRBD2. The V gene's germline CDR1 is SGHNT and CDR2 YYREEE (reference sequence). After removal of 5 bases from V and 3 bases from J, the junction contained 5 bases not matched to a gene. CDR3 size: 14 residues. The CDR3 nucleotides read TGTGCCAGCAGTTCCGGGACTAGCGACTACGAGCAGTACTTC. Translation: CASSSGTSDYEQYF.

This chain links TRBV6-5 with TRBJ1-6, with D unclear. CDR3 size: 13 residues. Germline V gene sequence: CDR1 MNHEY, CDR2 SVGAGI. Deletions cut 6 bases from V and 13 bases from J, with 16 bases between. DNA of the CDR3: TGTGCCAGCAGGCACGCCTCCGAGGCCCCCCTCCACTTT. Translation gives CASRHASEAPLHF.

The genes are TRBV3-1 (or the pseudogene TRBV3-2) and TRBJ2-7, with D perhaps matching TRBD1 (5 bases). The CDR3 covers 15 residues. Trimming cost V 4 bases and J 3 bases, with 16 bases left between them. Germline V lookup: CDR1 LGHDT, CDR2 YNNKEL (reference sequence). In nucleotides, the CDR3 is TGTGCCAGCAGCCCAGGGCCAGACAGCCGCTACGAGCAGTACTTC. This gives the protein CASSPGPDSRYEQYF.

V gene TRBV27 combines with J gene TRBJ2-3; D call uncertain. This CDR3 has 14 amino acids. Germline V lookup: CDR1 MNHEY, CDR2 SMNVEV (reference sequence). V shed 3 bases and J shed 3 bases, with 10 bases lying between them. CDR3 nucleotide sequence: TGTGCCAGCAGTTTTAGATCGAGAACAGATACGCAGTATTTT. Protein product: CASSFRSRTDTQYF.

This chain links TRBV7-6 with TRBJ1-1, with D uncertain. The CDR3 is 12 amino acids. V was pared by 8 bases and J by 1 base, with 8 bases between. The germline V gene has CDR1 SGHVS and CDR2 FNYEAQ. The CDR3 loop reads CASSGGNTEAFF. CDR3 sequence (DNA): TGTGCCAGCTCAGGAGGGAACACTGAAGCTTTCTTT. Together with reference TRBV7-6 and TRBJ1-1, the CDR3 gives the full variable domain: GAGVSQSPRYKVTKRGQDVALRCDPISGHVSLYWYRQALGQGPEFLTYFNYEAQQDKSGLPNDRFSAERPEGSISTLTIQRTEQRDSAMYRCASSGGNTEAFFGQGTRLTVV.

This chain links TRBV18 with TRBJ1-6, with D perhaps TRBD1 (5 bases). Germline V CDR1 and CDR2: KGHSH, LQKENI. Trimming left V 2 bases short and J 10 bases short, with 9 bases between. The CDR3 is 13 residues long. CDR3 residues: CASSPDRSSPLHF. CDR3 in DNA: TGTGCCAGCTCACCAGACAGAAGCTCACCCCTCCACTTT.

The chain carries TRBV12-3 or TRBV12-4 and TRBJ1-1; D may be TRBD1 (6 bases). This CDR3 has 13 amino acids. V lost 7 bases to trimming and J lost 3 bases, with 12 bases between them. CDR3 sequence reads: CASTKDRYTEAFF. The CDR3 nucleotides read TGTGCCAGCACTAAAGACAGGTACACTGAAGCTTTCTTT.

V gene TRBV7-6 combines with J gene TRBJ2-1; perhaps TRBD2 as D (6 bases). This CDR3 region has 13 residues. Trimming pared 5 bases from V and 7 bases from J, leaving 12 bases between. Germline CDR1 and CDR2: SGHVS and FNYEAQ. The CDR3 reads CASSPHGGNEQFF. The CDR3 DNA reads TGTGCCAGCAGCCCCCATGGGGGGAATGAGCAGTTCTTC.

The gene calls are TRBV19 and TRBJ1-5, with 9 nucleotides matching TRBD1. The junction had 8 bases not matched to a gene; V was cut back by 5 bases and J by 9 bases. The germline CDR1 and CDR2 sequences are LNHDA and SQIVND (reference sequence). This CDR3 contains 14 residues. The CDR3 DNA is TGTGCCAGTAGTCTACAGGGGGCGCTCCGGCCCCAGCATTTT. It codes for CASSLQGALRPQHF.

CDR3 protein: CASSLGQGDKQYF. As DNA, the CDR3 is TGTGCCAGCAGCCTTGGACAGGGTGACAAGCAGTACTTC. The genes are TRBV7-2 and TRBJ2-7; TRBD1 agrees at 8 bases. CDR3 size: 13 residues. The V gene's germline CDR1 is SGHTA and CDR2 FQGNSA. Trimming took 5 bases from V and 8 from J; bases not matched to a gene: 8.